This T cell receptor (beta chain) was sequenced in a study of CXCR3-negative and CXCR3-positive naive CD8 T cells. Across the whole study: Collectively, the libraries yielded roughly 140 million TRB reads in total, at about 1.5 +/- 0.3 million per library.

Findings of the study overall: Both naive subsets, CXCR3-negative and CXCR3-positive, displayed similar TRBV-TRBJ usage, unlike memory cells. When CXCR3-positive naive cells were set against CXCR3-negative naive cells, the former had more hydrophobic TRB CDR3s.

Libraries were UMI-labeled 5' RACE TRB cDNA. With the 5' RACE reads reprocessed, TCRdb shows one record per CDR3 protein and no DNA. The table lists about 50,000 distinct CDR3 sequences. A note on this clonotype: The antigen is undetermined.

This CDR3 is built from 15 residues. Germline CDR1 SGHVS, CDR2 FQNEAQ. Naive CD8+ T cells showed CD45RO-CCR7+CD27+CD95-. The TCR comes from a human donor in good health. Some clones in this sample may be carry-over from other donors' samples. The chain couples TRBV7-8 to TRBJ2-2. Sample: naive CXCR3- CD8+ T cells from blood. Subset noted: CD45RO-CCR7+CD27+CD95- naive CD8+ T cells lacking CXCR3 (TNR3-). The chain's CDR3 is CASSLSRASTGELFF.